What follows are 29 T cell receptor beta chains derived from one specimen sequenced in a study of shared clonotypes between healthy human individuals. Repertoires were generated with immunoSEQ multiplex PCR, while TCRdb's copy carries only in-frame clones and drops some. Of more than 2,000,000 clones in the sample, more than 85% were seen once. Input material: naive CD4+ T cells from PBMCs. Subset here: CD45RA+ positively selected. These receptor sequences come from a man between 18 and 35 years old in good health. Some clones in this sample may be carry-over from other donors' samples.

This clone is a singleton in its sample. The chain recombines TRBV6-4 with TRBJ2-3; TRBD2 agrees at 7 bases. With V trimmed by 5 bases and J by 1 base, 0 bases remained unmatched. CDR3 length: 13 amino acids. Germline V lookup: CDR1 MRHNA, CDR2 SNTAGT. The CDR3 DNA is TGTGCCAGCAGTACTAGCGGCACAGATACGCAGTATTTT. Its translation: CASSTSGTDTQYF.

This chain joins TRBV19 and TRBJ2-5; TRBD2 is a possible D gene (6 bases). The CDR3 runs 17 residues. Trimming removed 3 bases from V and 0 bases from J, with 17 bases in between. Germline V lookup: CDR1 LNHDA, CDR2 SQIVND (reference sequence). The CDR3 nucleotides read TGTGCCAGTAGTATGAGTGGGTTTAGCGGAAACCAAGAGACCCAGTACTTC. As protein: CASSMSGFSGNQETQYF. Full variable domain (rest looked up from reference TRBV19 and TRBJ2-5): DGGITQSPKYLFRKEGQNVTLSCEQNLNHDAMYWYRQDPGQGLRLIYYSQIVNDFQKGDIAEGYSVSREKKESFPLTVTSAQKNPTAFYLCASSMSGFSGNQETQYFGPGTRLLVL.

This chain uses TRBV5-1 with TRBJ1-1, with no clear D. V gave up 0 bases and J gave up 5 bases, with 14 bases separating them. From germline, CDR1 is SGHRS and CDR2 YFSETQ. This CDR3 comprises 15 residues. The DNA for the CDR3 is TGCGCCAGCAGCTTGGCCTTTACGGGAGGAACTGAAGCTTTCTTT. It codes for CASSLAFTGGTEAFF.

Comments on this clone: The sample holds other DNA sequences that translate to the same CDR3. The chain has TRBV7-3 and TRBJ2-3; 8 nucleotides align to TRBD2. J was trimmed by 0 bases and V by 1 base; bases with no gene match: 3. Germline-derived CDR1 and CDR2 are SGHTA and FQGTGA. This CDR3 has 16 amino acids. CDR3 nucleotide sequence: TGTGCCAGCAGCTTAAGATCTAGCGGGAGCACAGATACGCAGTATTTT. Protein sequence: CASSLRSSGSTDTQYF.

V and J are TRBV7-9 and TRBJ1-2; 8 bases fit TRBD1. This CDR3 region has 18 residues. J lost 4 bases, V lost 5 bases, and 18 bases had no gene match. Per germline, CDR1 SEHNR and CDR2 FQNEAQ (reference sequence). CDR3 sequence: CASSRTRGQDKKSYGYTF. The CDR3 coding sequence is TGTGCCAGCAGCCGGACTCGGGGACAGGATAAAAAGAGCTATGGCTACACCTTC.

The genes are TRBV7-2 and TRBJ1-5; 9 bases fit TRBD1. Germline-derived CDR1 and CDR2 are SGHTA and FQGNSA. The V segment lost 1 base and the J segment 5 bases; nucleotides outside the gene matches: 3. The CDR3 extends over 15 amino acids. The CDR3 bases are TGTGCCAGCAGCTTAGACTGGACAGGGGATCAGCCCCAGCATTTT. Protein sequence: CASSLDWTGDQPQHF.

The V call is TRBV7-9, the J call TRBJ2-1, with TRBD2 identical over 8 bases. The germline gives CDR1 SEHNR, CDR2 FQNEAQ (reference sequence). Trimming removed 0 bases from V and 8 bases from J; junction bases left unmatched: 12. This CDR3 contains 17 residues. In DNA, the CDR3 is TGTGCCAGCAGCTTAGCGCGTTCCAGCGGGAGAGGCGATGAGCAGTTCTTC. Encoded protein: CASSLARSSGRGDEQFF.

The chain links TRBV19 to TRBJ2-5, with no clear D. The ends were cut back, 4 bases at V and 2 bases at J, with 20 bases in the middle. Germline assignment: CDR1 LNHDA and CDR2 SQIVND (reference sequence). The CDR3 is 17 amino acids. The CDR3 spells CASSTRHLPLFQETQYF. CDR3 nucleotide sequence: TGTGCCAGTAGTACAAGACATCTCCCCCTCTTTCAAGAGACCCAGTACTTC.

The chain recombines TRBV27 with TRBJ1-1; possible D gene TRBD1, 5 bases. CDR1 and CDR2 from the germline V gene are MNHEY and SMNVEV (reference sequence). The germline V and J ends were trimmed by 1 base and 0 bases, with 12 bases remaining between them. The CDR3 has 16 residues. The CDR3 nucleotides are TGTGCCAGCAGTTTATTGAGGGGTATGATGAACACTGAAGCTTTCTTT. It specifies CASSLLRGMMNTEAFF.

For this clone: Given the absence of the conserved phenylalanine or tryptophan at the CDR3 end, a read error is likely. It is unclear where the CDR3 begins or ends on the DNA, so no DNA is shown, and the CDR3 is as TCRdb lists it. This chain joins TRBV30 and TRBJ2-7. CDR1 and CDR2 (germline): GTSNPN, SVGIG (reference sequence). The CDR3 has 12 residues if both end residues are counted. The CDR3 protein is CAWSRRGGTIIL.

The rearrangement joins TRBV25-1 to TRBJ1-5; D is uncertain. This CDR3 comprises 14 residues. The V gene lost 3 bases and the J gene lost 4 bases, with 10 bases spanning the gap. Germline-derived CDR1 and CDR2 are MGHDK and SYGVNS. The chain's CDR3 is CASSDTRYNQPQHF. Written as DNA, the CDR3 is TGTGCCAGCAGTGATACTCGTTATAATCAGCCCCAGCATTTT.

This rearrangement joins TRBV25-1 to TRBJ1-2; no definite D call. Germline lookup yields CDR1 MGHDK and CDR2 SYGVNS. Between the trimmed V and J ends, which lost 3 bases and 4 bases, there was a span of 9 bases. This CDR3 region has 13 residues. CDR3 DNA: TGTGCCAGCAGTGAGCCCGGTATCTATGGCTACACCTTC. Translated: CASSEPGIYGYTF.

The chain couples TRBV11-2 to TRBJ2-3, with D maybe TRBD1 (5 bases). The germline gives CDR1 SGHAT, CDR2 FQNNGV. V gave up 8 bases and J gave up 2 bases, with 11 bases separating them. The CDR3 loop spans 13 amino acids. CDR3 nucleotide sequence: TGTGCCAGCCGAATAGGGGCCACAGATACGCAGTATTTT. Protein: CASRIGATDTQYF.

This clone was observed a few times. Here the CDR3 DNA reads TGTGCCAGTAGTATTCCCAGGGACTATGGCTACACCTTC. Encoded protein: CASSIPRDYGYTF. The chain is built from TRBV19 and TRBJ1-2, with D possibly being TRBD1 (5 bases). Germline lookup yields CDR1 LNHDA and CDR2 SQIVND (reference sequence). V was trimmed by 3 bases and J by 3 bases, leaving 8 bases between them. The CDR3 sequence is 13 residues long.

The rearrangement links TRBV11-2 to TRBJ2-7; 7 bases map to TRBD2. Losses at the gene ends were 5 bases for V and 1 base for J; bases not matched to a gene: 5. This CDR3 is 14 amino acids long. The germline gives CDR1 SGHAT, CDR2 FQNNGV. The CDR3 region is CASSPGGRSYEQYF. As DNA, the CDR3 is TGTGCCAGCAGCCCGGGGGGACGGTCCTACGAGCAGTACTTC.

The table lists this clone with a count of one. V usage is TRBV5-1 and J usage is TRBJ2-3; 9 bases are shared with TRBD2. Per the germline V gene, CDR1 is SGHRS and CDR2 is YFSETQ. The ends lost 4 bases at V and 4 bases at J; junction bases unmatched: 10. The CDR3 contains 16 residues. CDR3 residues: CASSHRGREGADTQYF. Here the CDR3 DNA reads TGCGCCAGCAGCCACCGTGGGCGGGAGGGAGCAGATACGCAGTATTTT.

A few counts support this clone. In DNA, the CDR3 is TGTGCCTGGAGTCCGGGGTCGGGCACTGAAGCTTTCTTT. Translating gives CAWSPGSGTEAFF. The V gene is TRBV30, the J gene TRBJ1-1; unclear D gene. CDR1 is GTSNPN and CDR2 is SVGIG in the germline V gene (reference sequence). The CDR3 has 13 amino acids. Trimming removed 2 bases at V and 4 bases at J, with 11 bases between.

The chain links TRBV18 to TRBJ2-7; possibly TRBD1 for D (5 bases). Looked up from germline, CDR1 is KGHSH and CDR2 is LQKENI. This CDR3 contains 13 residues. Trimming took off 3 bases at V and 9 bases at J, with 15 bases between the two ends. The CDR3 DNA is TGTGCCAGCTCACCCGAAGAAGGGGCTGTGCAGTACTTC. Translated: CASSPEEGAVQYF.

The CDR3 DNA follows: TGTGCCAGCATTGAGGGGGGCACAGATACGCAGTATTTT. Protein: CASIEGGTDTQYF. The J gene is TRBJ2-3, the V gene TRBV2, with D possibly being TRBD1 (6 bases). CDR3 length: 13 residues. In germline, CDR1 is SNHLY, CDR2 FYNNEI. Trimming left V 7 bases short and J 1 base short, with 9 bases between. The whole variable domain, filled in from reference TRBV2 and TRBJ2-3, reads EPEVTQTPSHQVTQMGQEVILRCVPISNHLYFYWYRQILGQKVEFLVSFYNNEISEKSEIFDDQFSVERPDGSNFTLKIRSTKLEDSAMYFCASIEGGTDTQYFGPGTRLTVL.

CDR3 sequence (DNA): TGTGCCTGCCGGCCCCGACAGAGGCAAGAGACCCAGTACTTC. As protein: CACRPRQRQETQYF. The chain carries TRBV6-5 and TRBJ2-5; tentative D call: TRBD1 (5 bases). Germline loops: CDR1 MNHEY, CDR2 SVGAGI. V was trimmed by 11 bases and J by 2 bases, leaving 18 bases between them. There are 14 residues in the CDR3.

In the case of this clone: The same CDR3 also results from other DNA sequences found in this sample. The chain carries TRBV9 and TRBJ2-7; D may be TRBD2 (6 bases). The V and J ends lost 1 base and 1 base respectively, with 9 bases between them. The CDR3 has 14 amino acids. Germline CDR1 SGDLS, CDR2 YYNGEE. For the CDR3, the DNA is TGTGCCAGCAGCGTAATGGCGGGATCCTACGAGCAGTACTTC. Encoded protein: CASSVMAGSYEQYF. Supplemented by reference TRBV9 and TRBJ2-7, the full variable domain reads DSGVTQTPKHLITATGQRVTLRCSPRSGDLSVYWYQQSLDQGLQFLIQYYNGEERAKGNILERFSAQQFPDLHSELNLSSLELGDSALYFCASSVMAGSYEQYFGPGTRLTVT.

The chain is built from TRBV7-2 and TRBJ2-3; a weak D match, TRBD2 (5 bases). V shed 2 bases and J shed 0 bases, with 9 bases lying between them. The CDR3 extends over 15 amino acids. Germline lookup yields CDR1 SGHTA and CDR2 FQGNSA. The CDR3 nucleotides read TGTGCCAGCAGCTTACTACGGACTAGCACAGATACGCAGTATTTT. Translation gives CASSLLRTSTDTQYF.

The chain is built from TRBV27 and TRBJ1-1; D possibly corresponds to TRBD1 (5 bases). The CDR3 totals 15 residues. Germline CDR1 is MNHEY and CDR2 is SMNVEV (reference sequence). Trimming shortened V by 6 bases and J by 4 bases, and 18 bases separated the two germline ends. The CDR3 is CASSPWDSKPTEAFF. The DNA of the CDR3 is TGTGCCAGCAGCCCCTGGGACTCAAAGCCCACTGAAGCTTTCTTT.

V gene TRBV28 combines with J gene TRBJ2-5; D possibly corresponds to TRBD1 (7 bases). The CDR3 length is 15 residues. The germline CDR1 and CDR2 sequences are MDHEN and SYDVKM. The germline V and J ends were trimmed by 2 bases and 5 bases, with 15 bases remaining between them. CDR3 sequence: CASSLRRDSRETQYF. Written as DNA, the CDR3 is TGTGCCAGCAGTTTAAGGCGGGACAGTCGTGAGACCCAGTACTTC.

The chain is built from TRBV9 and TRBJ2-2, with D perhaps matching TRBD2 (6 bases). Looked up from germline, CDR1 is SGDLS and CDR2 is YYNGEE. The length of the CDR3 is 17 residues. Trimming pared 1 base from V and 6 bases from J, leaving 19 bases between. The CDR3 coding sequence is TGTGCCAGCAGCGTAAACCCGGGAGTGGGGTATTCCGGGGAGCTGTTTTTT. Encoded protein: CASSVNPGVGYSGELFF.

The chain employs TRBV15 and TRBJ2-5, with D possibly being TRBD1 (6 bases). Germline V CDR1 and CDR2: LNHNV, YYDKDF (reference sequence). This CDR3 is built from 14 residues. Trimming stripped 5 bases from V and 2 bases from J, with 12 bases between. The CDR3 nucleotides read TGTGCCACCAGCCTTGGGACATCGCAAGAGACCCAGTACTTC. This translates into CATSLGTSQETQYF.

The V call is TRBV2, the J call TRBJ2-2, with TRBD1 matching 8 bases. J was trimmed by 4 bases and V by 4 bases; bases with no gene match: 2. This CDR3 contains 14 residues. The V gene's germline CDR1 is SNHLY and CDR2 FYNNEI. The CDR3 DNA reads as TGTGCCAGCAGTGCGGACAGGGTCACCGGGGAGCTGTTTTTT. Its translation: CASSADRVTGELFF.

The chain couples TRBV5-6 to TRBJ2-2; the D is unclear. The V end was cut by 2 bases, the J end by 7 bases, with 12 bases between. This CDR3 comprises 14 residues. The V gene's germline CDR1 is SGHDT and CDR2 YYEEEE. This CDR3 is CASSFLVGVGELFF. The CDR3 coding sequence is TGTGCCAGCAGCTTCCTAGTTGGGGTCGGGGAGCTGTTTTTT.

This clone was observed once. The rearrangement links TRBV5-1 to TRBJ1-2, with 7 bases fitting TRBD1. The junction had 7 bases not matched to a gene; V was cut back by 4 bases and J by 7 bases. The CDR3 has 13 amino acids. The germline CDR1 and CDR2 sequences are SGHRS and YFSETQ. In DNA form, the CDR3 reads TGCGCCAGCAGCCCCGACAGGGAGGTTGGCTACACCTTC. This sequence encodes CASSPDREVGYTF.